Presented here are 24 T cell receptor beta chains from one specimen sequenced in a study of regulatory T cells in long-lasting Graves disease. Researchers made TCR beta libraries by using iRepertoire HTBI primers and running Arm-PCR on CDR3 regions. TCRdb independently ran MiXCR on the multiplex PCR reads; one entry per CDR3 protein. The sample comprises 300,000 to 450,000 distinct CDR3 sequences, roughly 16% of which are singletons, and about 24% rests with the top ten. Time point: newly diagnosed GD, antithyroid drugs for less than 3 months. RNA from PBMCs was the source of the TCR library. The sample was peripheral blood mononuclear cells (PBMCs), taken at new diagnosis, from a patient treated with antithyroid drugs. The receptors shown here come from a female donor with Graves disease.

This clonotype was seen ten or more times. The chain has TRBV12-3 or TRBV12-4 and TRBJ2-7; D not resolved. Trimming stripped 6 bases from V and 3 bases from J, with 6 bases between. The CDR3 loop spans 11 amino acids. The CDR3: CASRRGYEQYF. In DNA, the CDR3 is TGTGCCAGCAGGCGCGGCTACGAGCAGTACTTC.

V usage is TRBV11-2 and J usage is TRBJ1-3; D gene unclear. The V end was cut by 1 base, the J end by 0 bases, with 10 bases between. Germline CDR1 SGHAT, CDR2 FQNNGV. This CDR3 is 16 amino acids long. The CDR3 DNA sequence: TGTGCCAGCAGCTTAGCTGCGGTCCCCTCTGGAAACACCATATATTTT. Amino acids: CASSLAAVPSGNTIYF.

At least ten counts were recorded for this clonotype. The junction differs from germline at one of its ends, possibly a read error. V is TRBV5-1 and J is TRBJ1-5; D is unclear. Germline-derived CDR1 and CDR2 are SGHRS and YFSETQ. This CDR3 is built from 14 residues. CDR3 DNA: TGTGCCAGCAGTTACGACGGTCGCAATCAGCCCCAGCATTTT. This sequence encodes CASSYDGRNQPQHF. Complete variable domain (other parts from reference TRBV5-1 and TRBJ1-5): KAGVTQTPRYLIKTRGQQVTLSCSPISGHRSVSWYQQTPGQGLQFLFEYFSETQRNKGNFPGRFSGRQFSNSRSEMNVSTLELGDSALYLCASSYDGRNQPQHFGDGTRLSIL.

The sample holds a few counts of this clonotype. The rearrangement links TRBV4-1 to TRBJ2-5; D unresolved. Trimming shortened V by 0 bases and J by 5 bases, and 13 bases separated the two germline ends. Germline loops: CDR1 MGHRA, CDR2 YSYEKL. CDR3 length equals 15 residues. CDR3 in amino acids: CASSQDLTFPETQYF. The CDR3 DNA reads TGCGCCAGCAGCCAAGACCTGACCTTCCCCGAGACCCAGTACTTC.

This clonotype occurred many times. The chain combines TRBV20-1 with TRBJ2-7; a possible D gene is TRBD1 (6 bases). Germline CDR1 and CDR2: DFQATT and SNEGSKA (reference sequence). The CDR3 totals 15 residues. V was cut by 6 bases and J by 0 bases, with 18 bases left in between. The CDR3 loop is CSAQGMTNLSYEQYF. For the CDR3, the DNA is TGCAGTGCCCAGGGGATGACGAACCTCTCCTACGAGCAGTACTTC.

This clonotype was detected many times. The V gene is TRBV7-9, the J gene TRBJ1-2; weak D call: TRBD1 (6 bases). The ends were cut back, 4 bases at V and 4 bases at J, with 10 bases in the middle. The CDR3 runs 13 residues. The germline CDR1 and CDR2 sequences are SEHNR and FQNEAQ (reference sequence). CDR3 in amino acids: CASSSGVGYGYTF. The CDR3 nucleotides read TGTGCCAGCAGCTCAGGGGTAGGCTATGGCTACACCTTC.

This clonotype showed up many times. This chain joins TRBV11-1 and TRBJ2-3, with TRBD1 as a possible D gene (7 bases). The V end lost 5 bases, the J end lost 5 bases, and 14 bases lay between the germline ends. The CDR3 is 14 residues long. Per germline, CDR1 SGHAT and CDR2 FQDESV (reference sequence). As DNA, the CDR3 is TGTGCCAGCAGCCGATCAGGGGGAGGAGATACGCAGTATTTT. Amino acids: CASSRSGGGDTQYF.

This clonotype was seen at least ten times. The chain uses TRBV12-3 or TRBV12-4 and TRBJ1-2, with 10 bases fitting TRBD1. The CDR3 extends over 17 amino acids. Unmatched junction bases numbered 14, after V lost 4 bases and J lost 6 bases. Here the CDR3 reads CASSSGQGGALLNGYTF. DNA for the CDR3: TGTGCCAGCAGTTCTGGACAGGGGGGAGCATTACTAAATGGCTACACCTTC.

This clonotype has a handful of counts. The genes are TRBV4-1 and TRBJ2-7; 8 positions match TRBD2. Germline V lookup: CDR1 MGHRA, CDR2 YSYEKL. The CDR3 extends over 15 amino acids. Germline trimming cut 8 bases from V and 3 bases from J; bases unmatched to any gene: 12. CDR3 DNA sequence: TGCGCCAGCTGTCCTCTAGCGGGTACCGTCTACGAGCAGTACTTC. Amino acids: CASCPLAGTVYEQYF.

This clonotype has a count of ten or more. The rearrangement uses TRBV2 and TRBJ2-7; TRBD2 might be the D (5 bases). Germline values: CDR1 SNHLY, CDR2 FYNNEI. The CDR3 contains 13 residues. Trimming cost V 7 bases and J 2 bases, with 12 bases left between them. CDR3 sequence reads: CASKVSGAYEQYF. DNA of the CDR3: TGTGCCAGCAAGGTGAGCGGAGCCTACGAGCAGTACTTC.

The table lists this clonotype with many counts. The chain recombines TRBV28 with TRBJ2-3, with unresolved D. CDR1 is MDHEN, CDR2 SYDVKM, per germline. CDR3 length equals 16 residues. V lost 4 bases and J 1 base, leaving 15 bases between the germline ends. CDR3 sequence (DNA): TGTGCCAGCAGTTCTCGTCTTCGCGCCCGCACAGATACGCAGTATTTT. Translating it yields CASSSRLRARTDTQYF. The full variable domain, completed using reference TRBV28 and TRBJ2-3, is DVKVTQSSRYLVKRTGEKVFLECVQDMDHENMFWYRQDPGLGLRLIYFSYDVKMKEKGDIPEGYSVSREKKERFSLILESASTNQTSMYLCASSSRLRARTDTQYFGPGTRLTVL.

This clonotype was counted only a few times. The chain uses TRBV9 and TRBJ2-3; maybe TRBD2 (6 bases). Germline-derived CDR1 and CDR2 are SGDLS and YYNGEE. V shed 3 bases and J shed 0 bases, with 17 bases lying between them. This CDR3 is built from 17 residues. The CDR3 spells CASSDPRRETSTDTQYF. The CDR3 nucleotides read TGTGCCAGCAGCGATCCGCGGAGGGAAACAAGCACAGATACGCAGTATTTT. Based on the CDR3 plus reference TRBV9 and TRBJ2-3, the full variable domain is DSGVTQTPKHLITATGQRVTLRCSPRSGDLSVYWYQQSLDQGLQFLIQYYNGEERAKGNILERFSAQQFPDLHSELNLSSLELGDSALYFCASSDPRRETSTDTQYFGPGTRLTVL.

This clonotype was seen ten or more times. The chain joins TRBV9 to TRBJ1-1; D unclear. Germline CDR1 is SGDLS and CDR2 is YYNGEE. Trimming took off 2 bases at V and 3 bases at J, with 8 bases between the two ends. The CDR3 sequence is 13 residues long. The CDR3 DNA is TGTGCCAGCAGCGTCCAGGTGGACACTGAAGCTTTCTTT. This encodes CASSVQVDTEAFF.

Only a few counts were recorded for this clonotype. The rearrangement uses TRBV12-5 and TRBJ1-1, with D possibly TRBD1 on 5 matching bases. Germline assignment: CDR1 LGHNT and CDR2 FRNRAP. This CDR3 comprises 14 residues. The V end lost 3 bases, the J end lost 0 bases, and 8 bases lay between the germline ends. CDR3 sequence: CASGFGGLNTEAFF. The CDR3 DNA reads as TGTGCTAGTGGTTTTGGGGGACTGAACACTGAAGCTTTCTTT.

This clonotype was counted ten times or more. The rearrangement links TRBV28 to TRBJ2-5; TRBD2 aligns across 7 bases. The ends lost 9 bases at V and 0 bases at J; junction bases unmatched: 16. This CDR3 has 17 residues. Per the germline V gene, CDR1 is MDHEN and CDR2 is SYDVKM. This CDR3 is CASGLGGTGIHQETQYF. In nucleotides, the CDR3 is TGTGCCAGTGGGCTGGGGGGGACGGGGATACACCAAGAGACCCAGTACTTC.

In its sample, this clonotype was seen many times. The chain uses TRBV2 and TRBJ1-6, with 11 bases fitting TRBD1. CDR3 length: 16 amino acids. J was trimmed by 7 bases and V by 7 bases; bases with no gene match: 9. The germline gives CDR1 SNHLY, CDR2 FYNNEI. The CDR3 coding sequence is TGTGCCAGCATTGGGACAGGGGGTGGGACGAATTCACCCCTCCACTTT. As protein: CASIGTGGGTNSPLHF. Using reference TRBV2 and TRBJ1-6 for the parts outside the CDR3, the full variable domain is EPEVTQTPSHQVTQMGQEVILRCVPISNHLYFYWYRQILGQKVEFLVSFYNNEISEKSEIFDDQFSVERPDGSNFTLKIRSTKLEDSAMYFCASIGTGGGTNSPLHFGNGTRLTVT.

As for this clonotype: This likely reflects a read error, since a far larger clone is one base away. V usage is TRBV20-1 and J usage is TRBJ2-4; 8 nucleotides align to TRBD2. CDR1 and CDR2 from the germline V gene are DFQATT and SNEGSKA (reference sequence). V shed 2 bases, J shed 13 bases, and the junction held 22 bases outside the gene matches. The CDR3 consists of 17 residues. In DNA form, the CDR3 reads TGCAGTGCTAGATCCAAAGTCGGGGGGGTCGGCTACAATGAGCAGTACTTC. Translation gives CSARSKVGGVGYNEQYF.

This clonotype was detected many times. The CDR3 loop is CASAEREHGHEQFF. The DNA for the CDR3 is TGTGCCAGCGCCGAGCGGGAGCACGGACATGAGCAGTTCTTC. V usage is TRBV6-2 or TRBV6-3 and J usage is TRBJ2-1, with 8 bases that match TRBD2. After removal of 8 bases from V and 8 bases from J, the junction contained 11 bases not matched to a gene. Germline values: CDR1 MNHEY, CDR2 SVGEGT. CDR3 length: 14 residues.

This clonotype was seen at least ten times. The genes are TRBV20-1 and TRBJ1-2, with D possibly being TRBD1 (5 bases). V gave up 6 bases and J gave up 1 base, with 15 bases separating them. The CDR3 is made up of 14 amino acids. Germline V lookup: CDR1 DFQATT, CDR2 SNEGSKA (reference sequence). For the CDR3, the DNA is TGCAGTGCCTCATCGAGGGGCAGTAACTATGGCTACACCTTC. Its protein is CSASSRGSNYGYTF.

This clonotype came up many times. The gene calls are TRBV12-3 or TRBV12-4 and TRBJ2-5; D is undetermined. Trimming removed 6 bases at V and 2 bases at J, with 10 bases between. CDR3 size: 13 residues. The DNA of the CDR3 is TGTGCCAGCAGCCAGAGCCCTCAAGAGACCCAGTACTTC. Protein: CASSQSPQETQYF.

As DNA, the CDR3 is TGCGCCAGCAGAACTCGGGGGGGGAACACCGGGGAGCTGTTTTTT. Residues: CASRTRGGNTGELFF. The chain uses TRBV10-2 and TRBJ2-2; TRBD2 agrees at 8 bases. V was clipped by 6 bases and J by 1 base; unmatched bases: 4. Germline CDR1 and CDR2: WSHSY and SAAADI. This CDR3 is 15 amino acids long.

This clonotype was observed at least ten times. The chain has TRBV7-2 and TRBJ2-7, with D maybe TRBD1 (8 bases). CDR1 and CDR2 (germline): SGHTA, FQGNSA. With 2 bases removed from V and 2 bases from J, the gap between germline ends came to 13 bases. The CDR3 extends over 15 amino acids. The CDR3 region is CASSLSGTGTYEQYF. In DNA form, the CDR3 reads TGTGCCAGCAGCTTAAGCGGGACAGGTACCTACGAGCAGTACTTC.

The sample holds a few counts of this clonotype. This chain connects TRBV6-1 to TRBJ2-2; a weak D match, TRBD1 (6 bases). Germline V gives CDR1 MNHNS, CDR2 SASEGT. V was shortened by 7 bases and J by 1 base, with 19 bases between the two germline ends. The CDR3 has 17 amino acids. DNA of the CDR3: TGTGCCAGCACCTTCCGGTCGGGACACCAGAACACCGGGGAGCTGTTTTTT. It specifies CASTFRSGHQNTGELFF.

On this clonotype itself: One base away lies a much larger clone, so this may be a sequencing read error. The rearrangement links TRBV6-9 to TRBJ1-3; 7 positions agree with TRBD1. This CDR3 comprises 15 residues. Germline V lookup: CDR1 MNHGY, CDR2 SVAAGI. CDR3 DNA: TGTGCCGGCAGTTACGGGACAGATTCTGGAAACACCATATATTTT. Its translation: CAGSYGTDSGNTIYF.